A selection of T cell receptor beta chains follows, all from one sample in a study of blood T cell repertoires in COVID-19. TCRdb keeps only in-frame clones here, not all; method: immunoSEQ multiplex PCR. This table has around 110,000 clones, approximately 84% appearing once. Sequencing was done on a sample of peripheral blood. The receptors here all came from a man aged 40-55 years with acute or convalescent COVID-19. The CDR3 runs from the conserved cysteine through the conserved F or W. Each record gives: V gene, D gene, clone size, J gene, CDR3 DNA, CDR3 protein. The D gene is left open where the match is weak. Clone size appears in some rows only: once, few, many, or a class for an expanded clone.

TRBV7-9,-,-,TRBJ1-2,TGTGCCAGCAGCCCCTACGGGGGAGGCTACACCTTC,CASSPYGGGYTF
TRBV4-1,TRBD1,few,TRBJ1-1,TGCGCCAGCAGCCGCCGGGACAGACTGAACACTGAAGCTTTCTTT,CASSRRDRLNTEAFF
TRBV10-1,-,-,TRBJ1-6,TGCGCCAGGGCGGGACTGCCTAGCTCCTATAATTCACCCCTCCACTTT,CARAGLPSSYNSPLHF
TRBV30,TRBD2,-,TRBJ2-2,TGTGCCTGCAAAACCGGGACTAGCAACACCGGGGAGCTGTTTTTT,CACKTGTSNTGELFF
TRBV6-5,TRBD1,-,TRBJ1-2,TGTGCCAGCACCCCAGGGCAGGGGGGTGGCTACACCTTC,CASTPGQGGGYTF
TRBV24-1,TRBD2,-,TRBJ2-1,TGTGCCACCAGTGATTGGGGGACTAGTGAGGGCAATGAGCAGTTCTTC,CATSDWGTSEGNEQFF
TRBV11-3,-,-,TRBJ2-2,TGTGCCAGCGGCAGGGGTGGGACCGGGGAGCTGTTTTTT,CASGRGGTGELFF
TRBV6-5,-,-,TRBJ1-1,TGTGCCAGCAGTTACGGCAATTTGAACACTGAAGCTTTCTTT,CASSYGNLNTEAFF
TRBV14,TRBD1,-,TRBJ1-6,TGTGCCAGCAGCCGACAGGGGAATTCACCCCTCCACTTT,CASSRQGNSPLHF
TRBV19,-,-,TRBJ1-5,TGTGCCAGTAGGGAGGGCGAGAACCATCAGCCCCAGCATTTT,CASREGENHQPQHF
TRBV12-3/TRBV12-4,-,-,TRBJ1-1,TGTGCCAGCAGTCCAGGGGTTGAAGCTTTCTTT,CASSPGVEAFF
TRBV5-1,-,-,TRBJ2-3,TGCGCCAGCAGCTTGGCCCGGGGGGCCCGCGGAGATACGCAGTATTTT,CASSLARGARGDTQYF
TRBV5-6,TRBD1,many,TRBJ1-2,TGTGCCAGCAGCTTCCGGGACAGGGTAAACTATGGCTACACCTTC,CASSFRDRVNYGYTF
TRBV4-3,TRBD2,-,TRBJ2-7,TGCGCCAGCAGCCAAGGCCTGGCGGGGGGCCTGTACGAGCAGTACTTC,CASSQGLAGGLYEQYF
TRBV5-1,-,-,TRBJ2-1,TGCGCCAGCAGCCGTTTCCAGGATAGTGAGCAGTTCTTC,CASSRFQDSEQFF
TRBV28,-,-,TRBJ2-7,TGTGCCAGCAGTTTTTTGGGTGGGAGACGGAGGGAGCAGTACTTC,CASSFLGGRRREQYF